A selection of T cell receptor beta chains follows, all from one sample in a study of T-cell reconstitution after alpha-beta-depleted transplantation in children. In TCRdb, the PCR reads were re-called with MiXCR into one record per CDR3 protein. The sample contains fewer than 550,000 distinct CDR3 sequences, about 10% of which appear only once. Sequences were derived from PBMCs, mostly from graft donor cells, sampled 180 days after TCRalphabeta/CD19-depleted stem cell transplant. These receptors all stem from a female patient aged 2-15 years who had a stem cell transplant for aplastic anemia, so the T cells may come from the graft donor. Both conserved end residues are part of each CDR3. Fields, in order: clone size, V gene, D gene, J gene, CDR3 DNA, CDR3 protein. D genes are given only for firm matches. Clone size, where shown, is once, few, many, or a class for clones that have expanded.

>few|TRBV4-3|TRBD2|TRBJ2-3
TGCGCCAGCAGCCTAAGCCCACTAGCGGGAGCAACAGATACGCAGTATTTT
CASSLSPLAGATDTQYF
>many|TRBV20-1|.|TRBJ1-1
TGCAGTGCCCCTTCGGGCAGGGGAGTAGAAGCTTTCTTT
CSAPSGRGVEAFF
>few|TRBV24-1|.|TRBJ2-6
TGTGCCACCAGTGGCCAGGGTGCCATCTCTGGGGCCAACGTCCTGACTTTC
CATSGQGAISGANVLTF
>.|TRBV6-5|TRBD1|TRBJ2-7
TGTGCCAGCAGTTATGGACAGGGGGCTGCCTACGAGCAGTACTTC
CASSYGQGAAYEQYF
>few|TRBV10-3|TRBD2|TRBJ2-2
TGTGCCATCAGTGCCCACCAGCGGGAATCGACCGGGGAGCTGTTTTTT
CAISAHQRESTGELFF
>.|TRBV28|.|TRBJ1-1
TGTGCCAGCAGTTTGGGGCCCCAGGGAGCTTTCTTT
CASSLGPQGAFF
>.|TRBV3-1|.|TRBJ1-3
TGTGCCAGCAGCCAAGTCGGAGGTCTGGGCAACTCTGGAAACACCATATATTTT
CASSQVGGLGNSGNTIYF
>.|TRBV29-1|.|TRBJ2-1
TGCAGCTTAACAGGCAGCTCCTACAATGAGCAGTTCTTC
CSLTGSSYNEQFF
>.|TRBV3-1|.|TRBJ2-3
TGTGCCAGCAGCCAAGATACGAAGACCCCGCAGTATTTT
CASSQDTKTPQYF
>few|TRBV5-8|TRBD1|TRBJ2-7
TGTGCCAGCAGCTCGCCTGGGACAGGGGGCAGCTACGAGCAGTACTTC
CASSSPGTGGSYEQYF
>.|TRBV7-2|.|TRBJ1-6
TGTGCCAGCAGCTTAGGGGAATCACCCCTCCACTTT
CASSLGESPLHF
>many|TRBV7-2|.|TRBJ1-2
TGTGCCAGCAGCACGCCGGGGACCTTTTGGGGCTACACCTTC
CASSTPGTFWGYTF
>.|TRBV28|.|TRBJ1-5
TGTGCCAGCAGTATTACCCTGCCAGTGATGGGGTATCAGCCCCAGCATTTT
CASSITLPVMGYQPQHF
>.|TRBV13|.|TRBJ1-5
TGTGCCAGCAGCCCCGGGAGGGGGTCCAATCAGCCCCAGCATTTT
CASSPGRGSNQPQHF
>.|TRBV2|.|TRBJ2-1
TGTGCCAGCATCGGTCTAGGTTCAAACAATGAGCAGTTCTTC
CASIGLGSNNEQFF
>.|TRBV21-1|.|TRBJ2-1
TGTGCCAGCAGCAAGTCTGGGTGGACTAGCGGGAGGTCCGATCCCTACAATGAGCAGTTCTTC
CASSKSGWTSGRSDPYNEQFF
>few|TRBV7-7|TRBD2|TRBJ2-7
TGTGCCAGCAGCTACCTAGCGGGAGCTTACGAGCAGTACTTC
CASSYLAGAYEQYF
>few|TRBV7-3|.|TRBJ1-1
TGTGCCAGCAGCCTCCACGCGGGCTCGAACACTGAAGCTTTCTTT
CASSLHAGSNTEAFF
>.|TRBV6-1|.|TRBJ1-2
TGTGCCAGCAGTGAGACCGACTATGGCTACACCTTC
CASSETDYGYTF
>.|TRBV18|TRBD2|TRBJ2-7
TGTGCCAGCTCTCAAAGCGGGGGCCTCTACGAGCAGTACTTC
CASSQSGGLYEQYF
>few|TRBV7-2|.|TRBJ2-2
TGTGCCAGCAGTTTAGCGGAGCCGAACACCGGGGAGCTGTTTTTT
CASSLAEPNTGELFF
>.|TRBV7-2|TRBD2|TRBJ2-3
TGTGCCAGCAGCACCCGACTAGCGGCCTTTAGCACAGATACGCAGTATTTT
CASSTRLAAFSTDTQYF
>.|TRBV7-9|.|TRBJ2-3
TGTGCCAGCGTCCACAGGGAAGTGGGTACGCAGTATTTT
CASVHREVGTQYF
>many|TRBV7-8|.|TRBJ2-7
TGTGCCAGCAGCTTAGAGGTACACTACGAGCAGTACTTC
CASSLEVHYEQYF